This record looks at one TCR beta chain sequence and its context. Antigen unknown. This specimen belongs to a study of T cells in pancreatic ductal adenocarcinoma. Study-level results: Comparisons of tumor and blood clonality may show falsely lower tumor diversity. Results skew toward the minority of patients with early-stage disease. Blood had more productive templates and around 8.6-fold more unique clonotypes than tumor.

Surgery without prior neoadjuvant therapy was the treatment of the selected pancreatic ductal adenocarcinoma patients. The CDR3 loop spans 14 amino acids. V lost 3 bases, J lost 7 bases, and 14 bases lay in between. The germline V gene encodes CDR1 SGHNT and CDR2 YYREEE (reference sequence). Using immunoSEQ multiplex PCR, the repertoire was profiled, and TCRdb retains in-frame clones only, with some absent. The table has under 30,000 clones, around 94% seen once. The sequenced sample was PBMCs. The receptor was derived from a human donor with pancreatic ductal adenocarcinoma. The J gene is TRBJ2-1, the V gene TRBV5-4, with D uncertain. The chain's CDR3 is CASSSPRLENEQFF. CDR3 nucleotides: TGTGCCAGCAGCTCCCCCCGCTTGGAGAATGAGCAGTTCTTC.